Included here is one T cell receptor beta chain sequence, with context. Its specificity is unknown. The germline CDR1 and CDR2 sequences are LGHNA and YNFKEQ. This CDR3 spans 16 amino acids. V shed 2 bases and J 2 bases; nucleotides not matched to a gene: 6. The data stem from a study of response to subunit inactivated influenza vaccine. TCRdb re-analysed the RT-PCR reads in MiXCR, keeping a single row per CDR3 protein. The sample lists more than 200,000 distinct CDR3 sequences, about 12% seen once, with about 7.8% in the top ten. Study results and limitations: Each seasonal influenza vaccination, the authors suggested, recruits few new T cells.

This clonotype was sampled from a man aged 45-65 years who received an inactivated influenza vaccine. This rearrangement joins TRBV4-2 to TRBJ2-3; TRBD2 agrees at 8 bases. Sequencing was performed on non-naive T cells sorted from PBMCs, taken approximately 15 days before vaccination. This chain's CDR3 is CASSQSSGGYTDTQYF. Written as DNA, the CDR3 is TGTGCCAGCAGCCAATCAAGCGGGGGATACACAGATACGCAGTATTTT.